The next 5 T cell receptor beta chains were all read from a single sample in a study of preoperative IRX-2 immunotherapy in early breast cancer. Treatment reported: preoperative locoregional IRX-2 cytokine immunotherapy. Method: immunoSEQ multiplex PCR; TCRdb's copy keeps in-frame clones and lacks some. This sample has 35,000 to 45,000 clones; 60% to 85% occur once, and the top ten carry about 1.2%. The specimen was tumor tissue, collected after IRX-2 immunotherapy. The receptors were gathered from a human donor with breast cancer.

The count of this clone is one. The rearrangement links TRBV12-5 to TRBJ1-4, with TRBD1 matching over 10 bases. Germline CDR1 LGHNT, CDR2 FRNRAP. This CDR3 is 16 amino acids long. V shed 1 base, J shed 11 bases, and the junction held 10 bases outside the gene matches. CDR3 DNA sequence: TGTGCTAGTGGTTTGGGACAGGGGGCCCTGTCGGGGAAACTGTTTTTT. This codes for CASGLGQGALSGKLFF.

V and J are TRBV11-3 and TRBJ2-1; 13 nucleotides match TRBD2. Per germline, CDR1 SGHNT and CDR2 YENEEA. The length of the CDR3 is 19 residues. The V gene end was trimmed by 4 bases and the J gene end by 7 bases; junction bases not matched to a gene: 16. CDR3 coding DNA: TGTGCCAGCAGCTCTACATCACGACTAGCGGGGGGCCAACAAAATGAGCAGTTCTTC. This sequence encodes CASSSTSRLAGGQQNEQFF. Combining the CDR3 with reference TRBV11-3 and TRBJ2-1 gives the whole variable domain EAGVVQSPRYKIIEKKQPVAFWCNPISGHNTLYWYLQNLGQGPELLIRYENEEAVDDSQLPKDRFSAERLKGVDSTLKIQPAELGDSAVYLCASSSTSRLAGGQQNEQFFGPGTRLTVL.

This clone showed up just a few times. The chain carries TRBV18 and TRBJ2-3; 11 bases line up with TRBD1. The CDR3 loop spans 15 amino acids. V lost 1 base to trimming and J lost 6 bases; unmatched junction nucleotides: 3. The germline CDR1 and CDR2 sequences are KGHSH and LQKENI. The CDR3 DNA sequence: TGTGCCAGCTCACCACGGACAGGGGGCGCCGATACGCAGTATTTT. Translation: CASSPRTGGADTQYF.

The J gene is TRBJ2-1, the V gene TRBV19; possibly TRBD2 for D (5 bases). The CDR3 covers 15 residues. The germline V and J ends were trimmed by 4 bases and 5 bases, with 15 bases remaining between them. Looked up from germline, CDR1 is LNHDA and CDR2 is SQIVND (reference sequence). CDR3 in amino acids: CASSSLSVGDNEQFF. The CDR3, as DNA: TGTGCCAGTAGTAGTCTCTCGGTGGGAGACAATGAGCAGTTCTTC.

The CDR3 nucleotides are TGTGCCACCAGCAGACGTAGCGGGGGAGCTGCAGATACGCAGTATTTT. This codes for CATSRRSGGAADTQYF. This chain uses TRBV15 with TRBJ2-3, with 9 bases fitting TRBD2. V trimming: 2 bases; J trimming: 4 bases; junction bases outside the gene matches: 7. The CDR3 totals 16 residues. The germline V gene has CDR1 LNHNV and CDR2 YYDKDF (reference sequence).